This T cell receptor beta chain stems from a study of blood T cells in healthy people across ages. Sample-barcoded 5' priming and a J-beta primer mix drove a second PCR of about 6 to 12 cycles. MiXCR, applied by TCRdb to the 5' RACE reads, yields one record per CDR3 protein. This sample yields around 790,000 distinct CDR3 sequences, of which around two fifths are seen a single time; approximately 19% belongs to the top ten. Germline assignment: CDR1 MNHEY and CDR2 SMNVEV (reference sequence). V shed 4 bases and J shed 2 bases, with 10 bases lying between them. The CDR3 consists of 14 residues. In its sample, this clonotype was seen a few times.

The source of this sequence is a man in his sixties in good health. Sequenced material: blood. The V gene is TRBV27, the J gene TRBJ2-3; D is uncertain. CDR3 sequence: CASSSSEFTDTQYF. Here the CDR3 DNA reads TGTGCCAGCAGTTCGTCAGAATTCACAGATACGCAGTATTTT.